This T cell receptor beta chain is from a study of blood T cell repertoires in COVID-19. Study as a whole: Researchers got acute and convalescent COVID-19 samples from the United States, Italy and Spain. The cDNA or gDNA used as material had been derived from T cells, B-cell-depleted T cells, or PBMCs.

In the original analysis: Estimation of nucleated cell counts was performed using reference gene primer amplification. The repertoire was sequenced with immunoSEQ multiplex PCR; TCRdb's copy has only in-frame clones and lacks some. Clone size and the V and J calls come from that table; the DNA yielded D and trimming. Of some 300,000 clones in the sample, around nine tenths were seen once. This clone was seen only once. In germline, CDR1 is LNHDA, CDR2 SQIVND (reference sequence). Trimming pared 3 bases from V and 5 bases from J, leaving 19 bases between. The CDR3 is made up of 16 amino acids. This clonotype was sampled from a man aged 70 or older with acute or convalescent COVID-19. The gene calls are TRBV19 and TRBJ1-1, with D perhaps TRBD1 (5 bases). Sequenced input: peripheral blood. The CDR3 bases are TGTGCCAGTAGTATTCTGTGGGTACGGGGGGAGACTGAAGCTTTCTTT. It specifies CASSILWVRGETEAFF. The complete variable domain, with remaining parts taken from reference TRBV19 and TRBJ1-1, reads DGGITQSPKYLFRKEGQNVTLSCEQNLNHDAMYWYRQDPGQGLRLIYYSQIVNDFQKGDIAEGYSVSREKKESFPLTVTSAQKNPTAFYLCASSILWVRGETEAFFGQGTRLTVV.